One and the same sample provided the 10 T cell receptor beta chains below, sequenced in a study of molecular identifiers for immune sequencing clone quantification. A single record per CDR3 protein comes from TCRdb applying MiXCR to the PCR reads. The table has about 500,000 distinct CDR3 sequences, under 30% seen once. Sequences were obtained from naive CD8+ T cells from blood, with Jurkat cell RNA spiked in. Subset defined: FACS-sorted CD8+CD4-CCR7+CD45RA+ naive T cells. The source of these receptors is a human donor in good health. Some libraries in this study had Jurkat cell RNA spiked in.

V and J are TRBV5-1 and TRBJ2-1, with TRBD2 identical over 8 bases. The CDR3 is made up of 13 amino acids. Germline CDR1 and CDR2: SGHRS and YFSETQ. The V gene end was trimmed by 4 bases and the J gene end by 10 bases; junction bases not matched to a gene: 7. The DNA of the CDR3 is TGCGCCAGCAGCCTCGGGGGGGCTGAGGAGCAGTTCTTC. It codes for CASSLGGAEEQFF.

Note on this clonotype: This CDR3 is missing its conserved last phenylalanine or tryptophan, likely due to a read error. The chain is built from TRBV15 and TRBJ1-1, with D perhaps matching TRBD1 (5 bases). The CDR3 contains 16 residues. Germline V gene sequence: CDR1 LNHNV, CDR2 YYDKDF (reference sequence). CDR3 nucleotide sequence: TGTGCCGCCAGCAGAGCCAAGCAGGGTCCCCTCACTGAAGCTTTCTAT. Translating it yields CAASRAKQGPLTEAFY.

This clonotype was counted ten times or more. This chain connects TRBV4-3 to TRBJ2-3; D is unresolved. Between the trimmed V and J ends, which lost 0 bases and 2 bases, there was a span of 12 bases. The V gene's germline CDR1 is LGHNA and CDR2 YSLEER. This CDR3 is 16 amino acids long. The CDR3 DNA sequence: TGCGCCAGCAGCCAAGATCTTAGTGGATTCACAGATACGCAGTATTTT. Protein sequence: CASSQDLSGFTDTQYF.

In the case of this clonotype: Since a much larger clone is just one base distant, this may be a read error. The chain employs TRBV25-1 and TRBJ2-7; the D gene is possibly TRBD1 (6 bases). This CDR3 has 15 residues. V gave up 7 bases and J gave up 4 bases, with 20 bases separating them. The germline V gene has CDR1 MGHDK and CDR2 SYGVNS. Here the CDR3 DNA reads TGTGCCAGCACCCGTGGACAGAGGGCATTGTACGAGCAGTACTTC. Protein product: CASTRGQRALYEQYF.

This clonotype was detected ten times or more. The chain combines TRBV11-2 with TRBJ1-5; 7 nucleotides align to TRBD1. CDR3 length: 12 residues. Trimming removed 5 bases from V and 6 bases from J; junction bases left unmatched: 1. CDR1 and CDR2 from the germline V gene are SGHAT and FQNNGV. The CDR3, as DNA: TGTGCCAGCAGCACAGGGGTTCAGCCCCAGCATTTT. Translated, it gives CASSTGVQPQHF.

This clonotype was picked up a small number of times. The V and J genes are TRBV24-1 and TRBJ2-1; TRBD2 might be the D (6 bases). The CDR3 has 12 residues. Per the germline V gene, CDR1 is KGHDR and CDR2 is SFDVKD. V dropped 9 bases and J dropped 3 bases, with 8 bases sitting between them. Written as DNA, the CDR3 is TGTGCCACCGCTAGCGTCTACAATGAGCAGTTCTTC. The encoded protein is CATASVYNEQFF.

This clonotype was seen a handful of times. CDR3 DNA sequence: TGTGCCAGCAGTGATTGGAGCAATCAGCCCCAGCATTTT. It is translated as CASSDWSNQPQHF. The V gene is TRBV25-1, the J gene TRBJ1-5; no clear D. This CDR3 region has 13 residues. The germline V and J ends were trimmed by 3 bases and 1 base, with 4 bases remaining between them. Germline loops: CDR1 MGHDK, CDR2 SYGVNS.

The genes are TRBV13 and TRBJ2-7; no reliable D call. This CDR3 contains 15 residues. Trimming pared 4 bases from V and 6 bases from J, leaving 19 bases between. Germline V gene sequence: CDR1 PRHDT, CDR2 FYEKMQ (reference sequence). The CDR3 here is CASSSHAQDYCEQYF. CDR3 nucleotides: TGTGCCAGCAGCTCCCACGCCCAGGATTACTGCGAGCAGTACTTC.

Ten or more counts support this clonotype. This rearrangement joins TRBV29-1 to TRBJ1-2; 9 bases are a match to TRBD1. The CDR3 spans 13 residues. Unmatched junction bases numbered 10, after V lost 6 bases and J lost 8 bases. Germline CDR1 and CDR2: SQVTM and ANQGSEA. This CDR3 reads CSVPTRTGEGYTF. In DNA form, the CDR3 reads TGCAGCGTACCTACCCGGACAGGGGAAGGCTACACCTTC.

The sample holds many counts of this clonotype. The rearrangement links TRBV29-1 to TRBJ2-3; tentatively, D is TRBD1 or TRBD2 (5 bases each). The length of the CDR3 is 13 residues. Trimming removed 6 bases at V and 2 bases at J, with 12 bases between. The V gene's germline CDR1 is SQVTM and CDR2 ANQGSEA. The CDR3 loop reads CSVSGTNTDTQYF. In DNA form, the CDR3 reads TGCAGCGTGTCCGGGACCAACACAGATACGCAGTATTTT.